This T cell receptor beta chain is drawn from a study of blood T cell repertoires in COVID-19 (TCRdb year 2020). Looking at the study overall: Samples from collaborators originated in the United States, Italy and Spain and spanned both the acute and convalescent phases of COVID-19. The prospective study material was composed of cDNA or gDNA derived from T cells, B-cell-depleted T cells, or PBMCs. Subjects who had been exposed to COVID-19, were actively infected with it, or had recovered from it provided the deeply sampled blood TCRbeta repertoires that made up the dataset. The repertoires were released in a freely available public database intended as a resource for research on the immune response to SARS-CoV-2. Samples came from the ongoing ImmuneRACE study (first 160 participants) plus 1,254 subjects from 6 global collaborators. A de-identified subject ID, COVID-19 status, age in years and sex were almost always included in the sample metadata. Where HLA class I and class II types were available, the types were taken from metadata supplied by the sample provider, not from assay-based typing. Overall study results and their limits: How much clinical and demographic metadata was included differed by source and by participant, and the metadata was provided uncurated.

Of note for this clone: Its binding antigen is unknown. Base qualities were left out, and no much larger clone turns up one base away.

TCRbeta CDR3 regions were amplified from genomic DNA by means of the immunoSEQ Assay, a bias-controlled multiplex PCR. On the study's bioinformatics: Within the assay, amplification of reference gene primers was used to estimate how many nucleated cells each sample contained. To quantify the absolute abundance of each unique TCRbeta CDR3 rearrangement, sequence reads were collapsed and filtered. For each sample, productive Simpson clonality was calculated as the square root of Simpson's diversity index over productive rearrangements. The table comes from immuneACCESS by way of TCRdb, which keeps in-frame sequences with V and J called. Part of the clones is missing from these tables; in studies checked, under half for an unresolved V gene and the rest for unknown reasons. That table supplies the V and J calls and clone size; D and trimming were determined from the DNA. This sample gives 100,000 to 150,000 clones in total; roughly nine tenths of them show up just once. Clones ranked in the top ten supply just over 2% of the sample.

At one collaborating source in Seattle, patients were enrolled during active infection and were followed longitudinally through the course of disease. Whole blood was collected in K2EDTA tubes by collaborating institutions according to the institutions' own protocols. For TCRbeta analysis, collaborators shipped samples in one of three forms: frozen whole blood, isolated PBMCs, or DNA extracted from either of those sample types. The CDR3 runs 16 amino acids, cysteine and phenylalanine included. The kept DNA is CDR3 alone, 48 bases in frame from the first base. Looking up the germline V gene (reference sequence) yields CDR1 SGHNT and CDR2 YYREEE. The germline V end is reduced by 3 bases and the J end by 4 bases; junction bases left unmatched: 11.

The chain is assembled from TRBV5-4 and TRBJ2-3; the junction holds 7 bases that match TRBD1. Sequencing input: peripheral blood. This TCR was recovered from a man aged 45-65 years with COVID-19, enrolled during active disease. The nucleotide sequence is TGTGCCAGCAGCTCACAACAGGGGATTGAGGCAGATACGCAGTATTTT. It translates as CASSSQQGIEADTQYF. The full variable domain, completed from the reference TRBV5-4 and TRBJ2-3 proteins outside the CDR3, reads ETGVTQSPTHLIKTRGQQVTLRCSSQSGHNTVSWYQQALGQGPQFIFQYYREEENGRGNFPPRFSGLQFPNYSSELNVNALELDDSALYLCASSSQQGIEADTQYFGPGTRLTVL.